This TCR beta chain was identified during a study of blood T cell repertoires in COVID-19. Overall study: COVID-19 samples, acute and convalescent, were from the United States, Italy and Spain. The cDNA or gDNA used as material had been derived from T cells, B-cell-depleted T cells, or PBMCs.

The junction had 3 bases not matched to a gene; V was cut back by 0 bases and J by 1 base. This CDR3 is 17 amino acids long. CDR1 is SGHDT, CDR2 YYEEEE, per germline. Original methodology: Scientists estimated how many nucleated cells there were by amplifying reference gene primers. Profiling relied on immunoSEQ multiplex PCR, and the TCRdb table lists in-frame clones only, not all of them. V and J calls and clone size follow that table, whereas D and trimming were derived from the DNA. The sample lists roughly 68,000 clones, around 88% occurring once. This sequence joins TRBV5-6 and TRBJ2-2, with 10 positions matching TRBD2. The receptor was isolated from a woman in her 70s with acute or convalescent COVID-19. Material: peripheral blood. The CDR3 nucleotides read TGTGCCAGCAGCTTGGAACTAGCGGGGAGGAACACCGGGGAGCTGTTTTTT. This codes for CASSLELAGRNTGELFF.